This entry is about one T cell receptor (beta chain). The antigen is undetermined. These data belong to a study of shared clonotypes between healthy human individuals. Study-level information: CD4 naive cells filled three plates per donor, CD4 memory three, CD8 naive two and CD8 memory one.

Study-level findings and limits: Sequencing depth was a factor that was expected to affect clonotype sharing among donors.

Every immunoSEQ plate was one replicate of a subset's evenly spread DNA. Here immunoSEQ multiplex PCR was the method, and the copy in TCRdb shows in-frame clones only, minus some. The sample comprises some 2 million clones, approximately 95% of which are singletons, and 0.1% to 0.15% rests with the top ten. Researchers partitioned CD4+ cells into CD45RA+ naive and CD45RA-negative memory subsets. The CDR3 spans 15 residues. V was clipped by 4 bases and J by 4 bases; unmatched bases: 7. CDR1 is SGHDT, CDR2 YYEEEE, per germline. The chain employs TRBV5-6 and TRBJ1-4, with 7 nucleotides matching TRBD1. The specimen was naive CD4+ T cells sorted from blood. Subset noted: CD45RA+ positively selected. The TCR sequence derives from a man aged 18 to 30 in good health. The CDR3 loop is CASSNRQGFNEKLFF. The DNA of the CDR3 is TGTGCCAGCAGCAACCGACAGGGCTTTAATGAAAAACTGTTTTTT.